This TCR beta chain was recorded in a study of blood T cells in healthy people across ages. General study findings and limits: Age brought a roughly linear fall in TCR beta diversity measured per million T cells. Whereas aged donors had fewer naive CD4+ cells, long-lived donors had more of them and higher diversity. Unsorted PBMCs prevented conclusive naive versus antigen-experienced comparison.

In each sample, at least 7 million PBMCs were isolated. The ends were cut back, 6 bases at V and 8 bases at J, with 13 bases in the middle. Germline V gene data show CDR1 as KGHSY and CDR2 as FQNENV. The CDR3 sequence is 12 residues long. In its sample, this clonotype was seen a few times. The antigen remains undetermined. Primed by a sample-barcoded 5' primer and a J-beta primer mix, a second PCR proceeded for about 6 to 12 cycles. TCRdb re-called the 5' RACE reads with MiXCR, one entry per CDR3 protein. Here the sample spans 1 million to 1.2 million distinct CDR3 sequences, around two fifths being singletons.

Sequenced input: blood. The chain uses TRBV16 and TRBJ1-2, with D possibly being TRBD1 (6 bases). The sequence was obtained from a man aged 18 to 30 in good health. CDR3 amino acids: CASRPDRLGYTF. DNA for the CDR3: TGTGCCAGCAGACCAGACAGGCTCGGCTACACCTTC.